The following is a T cell receptor (beta chain) sequence with its context. The antigen is not known. V lost 5 bases and J 5 bases, leaving 18 bases between the germline ends. CDR3 size: 15 residues. CDR1 and CDR2 (germline): SGHTA, FQGNSA. These data are taken from a study of shared clonotypes between healthy human individuals. At the level of the study: Contributing individuals were a couple of females and a few males aged 18 to 49. Study-wide results and caveats: With a handful of donors compared, about 5.2% of naive CD4 clonotypes were shared.

About 30,000 T cell genomes, or around 180 ng DNA, went into the sorted-subset replicate PCRs. Some clones are missing from TCRdb's copy, which holds only in-frame ones; the method was immunoSEQ multiplex PCR. The sample records approximately 1.1 million clones, about four fifths being singletons. The sequencing sample was made of memory CD4+ T cells from PBMCs. Subset defined: CD45RA-negative fraction. The rearrangement joins TRBV7-2 to TRBJ1-2; no firm D call. The sequence derives from a man younger than 35 in good health. Some clones in this sample may be carry-over from other donors' samples. DNA for the CDR3: TGTGCCAGCAGCCCAGCCTTTAGGGTTGGGTATGGCTACACCTTC. It translates to CASSPAFRVGYGYTF.